One and the same sample provided the 6 T cell receptor beta chains below, sequenced in a study of blood T cell repertoires in COVID-19. The table came from immunoSEQ multiplex PCR; TCRdb's copy has only in-frame clones and leaves some out. The table records 90,000 to 150,000 clones, 65% to 90% of them present only once. Material for sequencing was peripheral blood. Receptor source: a man older than 75 with acute or convalescent COVID-19.

V is TRBV9 and J is TRBJ2-3, with 14 bases that match TRBD2. Trimming removed 4 bases from V and 4 bases from J; junction bases left unmatched: 5. Germline CDR1 reads SGDLS; CDR2 reads YYNGEE. This CDR3 spans 16 amino acids. The CDR3 bases are TGTGCCAGCAGCCCTGGGACTAGCGGGAGACCAGATACGCAGTATTTT. Protein: CASSPGTSGRPDTQYF.

The chain employs TRBV24-1 and TRBJ2-5; D gene ambiguous. Trimming left V 9 bases short and J 4 bases short, with 14 bases between. Germline loops: CDR1 KGHDR, CDR2 SFDVKD. The CDR3 consists of 13 residues. CDR3 DNA: TGTGCCACCGGAAGTGTCCCGGGAGAGACCCAGTACTTC. Protein: CATGSVPGETQYF.

The genes are TRBV6-6 and TRBJ2-1; the match to TRBD2 covers 12 bases. The CDR3 consists of 18 residues. V dropped 5 bases and J dropped 5; count of bases not matched to a gene: 13. Germline values: CDR1 MNHNY, CDR2 SVGAGI (reference sequence). For the CDR3, the DNA is TGTGCCAGCAGTCCCCGCACGACTAGCGGGAGTTGGAACAATGAGCAGTTCTTC. Translating gives CASSPRTTSGSWNNEQFF.

This clone was observed a single time. The genes are TRBV10-3 and TRBJ2-7, with D unresolved. The CDR3 consists of 15 residues. V lost 2 bases and J lost 0, with 11 bases in between. CDR1 is ENHRY and CDR2 is SYGVKD in the germline V gene. CDR3 in amino acids: CAISEGTVRSYEQYF. The CDR3 nucleotides read TGTGCCATCAGTGAGGGCACCGTTCGCTCCTACGAGCAGTACTTC.

This chain links TRBV19 with TRBJ1-2; tentatively, D is TRBD1 (6 bases). The V end was cut by 1 base, the J end by 3 bases, with 12 bases between. The CDR3 is 15 amino acids. The V gene's germline CDR1 is LNHDA and CDR2 SQIVND (reference sequence). The CDR3 DNA is TGTGCCAGTAGTATAGGTGGACAGTACTACTATGGCTACACCTTC. It codes for CASSIGGQYYYGYTF.

J is TRBJ2-1 and V is TRBV29-1; 10 bases are a match to TRBD2. The germline CDR1 and CDR2 sequences are SQVTM and ANQGSEA. The trim removed 7 bases at V and 7 bases at J, leaving 13 bases unmatched. CDR3 length equals 15 residues. This chain's CDR3 is CSASPTSGTGNEQFF. In DNA, the CDR3 is TGCAGCGCCTCCCCTACTAGCGGGACAGGAAATGAGCAGTTCTTC.